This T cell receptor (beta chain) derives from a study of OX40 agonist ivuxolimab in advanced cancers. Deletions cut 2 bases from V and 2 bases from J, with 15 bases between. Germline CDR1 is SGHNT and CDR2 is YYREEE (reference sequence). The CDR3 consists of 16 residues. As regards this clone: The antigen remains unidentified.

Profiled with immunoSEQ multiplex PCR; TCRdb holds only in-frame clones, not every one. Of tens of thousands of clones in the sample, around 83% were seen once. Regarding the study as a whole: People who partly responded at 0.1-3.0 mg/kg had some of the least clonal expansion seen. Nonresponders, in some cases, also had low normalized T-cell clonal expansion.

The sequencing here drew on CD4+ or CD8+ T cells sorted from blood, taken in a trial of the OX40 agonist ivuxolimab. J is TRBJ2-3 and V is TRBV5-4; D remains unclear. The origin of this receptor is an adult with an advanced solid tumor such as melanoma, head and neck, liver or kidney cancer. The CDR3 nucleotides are TGTGCCAGCAGCTTTGCACAAGACTCATCCACAGATACGCAGTATTTT. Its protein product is CASSFAQDSSTDTQYF.